This entry lists 29 T cell receptor beta chains sequenced from one sample in a study of CD8+ T cells in alopecia areata. Treatment specified: oral pan-JAK inhibitor, 5-10 mg twice daily. Following RNA extraction, reverse transcription yielded cDNA that acted as the sequencing template. TCRdb keeps only in-frame clones here, not all; method: immunoSEQ multiplex PCR. The table lists about 210,000 clones, around 65% of them singletons. Sequencing used CD4+ T cells sorted from blood, obtained at week 4, from a patient treated with tofacitinib. The receptor set was obtained from a human donor with alopecia areata.

The gene calls are TRBV29-1 and TRBJ1-1, with D perhaps matching TRBD1 (6 bases). The ends were cut back, 6 bases at V and 5 bases at J, with 16 bases in the middle. Looked up from germline, CDR1 is SQVTM and CDR2 is ANQGSEA. The CDR3 has 13 residues. CDR3 sequence (DNA): TGCAGCGTACGGCGGACAGTCGGGACTGAAGCTTTCTTT. It specifies CSVRRTVGTEAFF.

This sequence joins TRBV30 and TRBJ2-3, with 11 bases aligning to TRBD2. In germline, CDR1 is GTSNPN, CDR2 SVGIG (reference sequence). The length of the CDR3 is 16 residues. With 3 bases clipped from V and 3 bases from J, the junction kept 8 bases outside the gene matches. The CDR3 DNA follows: TGTGCCTGGAGCGACGGGACTAGCGGTATTACAGATACGCAGTATTTT. As protein: CAWSDGTSGITDTQYF.

This chain uses TRBV5-5 with TRBJ1-2; D unclear. V lost 2 bases, J lost 10 bases, and 12 bases lay in between. Germline V gives CDR1 SGHKS, CDR2 YYEKEE (reference sequence). There are 12 residues in the CDR3. The CDR3 region is CASSFLSGDYTF. CDR3 nucleotides: TGTGCCAGCAGCTTCCTTAGCGGGGACTACACCTTC.

Only a few counts were recorded for this clone. The gene calls are TRBV30 and TRBJ1-2; the match to TRBD1 covers 7 bases. J was trimmed by 4 bases and V by 1 base; bases with no gene match: 3. CDR3 length: 13 amino acids. Germline V gene sequence: CDR1 GTSNPN, CDR2 SVGIG (reference sequence). CDR3: CAWSAAGGYGYTF. The CDR3 region has the DNA TGTGCCTGGAGTGCGGCAGGGGGCTATGGCTACACCTTC.

The rearrangement uses TRBV7-2 and TRBJ2-5; tentative D call: TRBD2 (6 bases). The CDR3 covers 17 residues. Germline CDR1 reads SGHTA; CDR2 reads FQGNSA. Trimming took 5 bases from V and 2 from J, leaving 21 bases between them. CDR3 nucleotides: TGTGCCAGCAGCCGAGTGAGGGCAGCGGGTCTACAAGAGACCCAGTACTTC. As protein: CASSRVRAAGLQETQYF.

This clone turned up a few times. The chain joins TRBV25-1 to TRBJ2-1; 10 bases line up with TRBD2. The CDR3 has 14 residues. Unmatched junction bases numbered 6, after V lost 4 bases and J lost 9 bases. Germline lookup yields CDR1 MGHDK and CDR2 SYGVNS. The chain's CDR3 is CASSGGLASSEQFF. The CDR3 region has the DNA TGTGCCAGCAGTGGGGGACTAGCGAGTAGTGAGCAGTTCTTC.

As to this clone: Relative to the germline gene, one junction end is altered; a read error may explain this. This rearrangement joins TRBV13 to TRBJ1-1; the D is unclear. Germline V CDR1 and CDR2: PRHDT, FYEKMQ (reference sequence). The CDR3 spans 12 residues. In DNA form, the CDR3 reads TGTGCCAGCAGTTTCGACCCTACTGGAGCTTTCTTT. It translates to CASSFDPTGAFF.

The CDR3 DNA reads as TGTGCCAGCAGCAAAGCGTGGCGGGACAAGAACTATGGCTACACCTTC. This translates into CASSKAWRDKNYGYTF. This chain joins TRBV21-1 and TRBJ1-2. TRBV21-1 is tagged as a pseudogene. This CDR3 has 16 residues.

The chain uses TRBV5-1 and TRBJ1-1; 10 bases match TRBD1. The CDR3 is 17 amino acids. Germline V gene lookup returns CDR1 SGHRS and CDR2 YFSETQ. Trimming removed 1 base from V and 4 bases from J; junction bases left unmatched: 10. CDR3 residues: CASSLRQGAHMGTEAFF. The CDR3 nucleotides read TGCGCCAGCAGCTTGAGACAGGGGGCGCATATGGGCACTGAAGCTTTCTTT.

The CDR3 is CSVVLPYDRTNQPQHF. CDR3 sequence (DNA): TGCAGCGTTGTCCTTCCCTATGACAGAACCAATCAGCCCCAGCATTTT. This chain joins TRBV29-1 and TRBJ1-5; D might be TRBD1 (5 bases). V shed 4 bases and J shed 3 bases, with 19 bases lying between them. The CDR3 is made up of 16 amino acids. The germline CDR1 and CDR2 sequences are SQVTM and ANQGSEA.

The rearrangement uses TRBV27 and TRBJ1-2; D might be TRBD1 (6 bases). Germline V gene data show CDR1 as MNHEY and CDR2 as SMNVEV (reference sequence). Trimming cost V 5 bases and J 4 bases, with 14 bases left between them. CDR3 length equals 14 residues. CDR3: CASSPTDSTYGYTF. The CDR3 DNA is TGTGCCAGCAGTCCGACGGACAGCACCTATGGCTACACCTTC.

The table lists this clone with a few counts. V and J are TRBV2 and TRBJ2-5, with D perhaps TRBD1 (6 bases). Trimming took 6 bases from V and 5 from J, leaving 13 bases between them. This CDR3 has 13 amino acids. Germline CDR1 SNHLY, CDR2 FYNNEI. The CDR3 region has the DNA TGTGCCAGCAGGTCACAGGGAGTCGAGACCCAGTACTTC. This encodes CASRSQGVETQYF.

The chain recombines TRBV4-2 with TRBJ1-4; D unresolved. This CDR3 spans 19 amino acids. Trimming took 0 bases from V and 2 from J, leaving 19 bases between them. The V gene's germline CDR1 is LGHNA and CDR2 YNFKEQ. The CDR3 nucleotides read TGTGCCAGCAGCCAAGATCCGGGCCGATATTGGGTGACTAATGAAAAACTGTTTTTT. Its protein is CASSQDPGRYWVTNEKLFF.

In regard to this clone: Within the sample, other DNA sequences also encode this same CDR3. This chain connects TRBV6-6 to TRBJ1-1; D not certain. CDR1 and CDR2 from the germline V gene are MNHNY and SVGAGI (reference sequence). Trimming cost V 5 bases and J 2 bases, with 3 bases left between them. There are 11 residues in the CDR3. The CDR3 sequence: CASSPNTEAFF. The CDR3 bases are TGTGCCAGCAGTCCCAACACTGAAGCTTTCTTT.

V and J are TRBV7-2 and TRBJ2-1; D remains unclear. This CDR3 has 12 amino acids. The germline V and J ends were trimmed by 5 bases and 5 bases, with 7 bases remaining between them. The germline CDR1 and CDR2 sequences are SGHTA and FQGNSA. The CDR3 sequence: CASSPVNNEQFF. DNA of the CDR3: TGTGCCAGCAGCCCGGTGAACAATGAGCAGTTCTTC.

A word on this clone: The sample holds other DNA sequences that translate to the same CDR3. The chain joins TRBV7-2 to TRBJ2-5, with D perhaps matching TRBD1 or TRBD2 (5 bases each). V lost 4 bases and J 5 bases, leaving 14 bases between the germline ends. The CDR3 consists of 14 residues. The germline V gene has CDR1 SGHTA and CDR2 FQGNSA. CDR3 DNA sequence: TGTGCCAGCAGCTCAAATCGGGGACGGGAGACCCAGTACTTC. Amino acid sequence: CASSSNRGRETQYF.

V is TRBV2 and J is TRBJ1-2, with unresolved D. Germline-derived CDR1 and CDR2 are SNHLY and FYNNEI. The CDR3 consists of 13 residues. Trimming removed 3 bases from V and 4 bases from J, with 9 bases in between. The CDR3 reads CASSDLGTYGYTF. The CDR3 DNA follows: TGTGCCAGCAGTGACCTCGGCACCTATGGCTACACCTTC.

The chain combines TRBV19 with TRBJ2-7; possibly TRBD2 for D (6 bases). CDR1 is LNHDA, CDR2 SQIVND, per germline (reference sequence). Trimming removed 8 bases at V and 7 bases at J, with 18 bases between. The CDR3 spans 13 residues. The CDR3 DNA sequence: TGTGCCAGTGCGGTTGGAGGGTCTGGAGAGCAGTACTTC. Amino acids: CASAVGGSGEQYF.

CDR3 DNA sequence: TGTGCCAGCAGCGCGCCGGACAGGGGGGTAAATGAGCAGTTCTTC. Translated: CASSAPDRGVNEQFF. This chain joins TRBV7-9 and TRBJ2-1; 10 nucleotides agree with TRBD1. The germline gives CDR1 SEHNR, CDR2 FQNEAQ (reference sequence). V trimming: 5 bases; J trimming: 7 bases; junction bases outside the gene matches: 8. This CDR3 is 15 amino acids long.

The chain combines TRBV2 with TRBJ1-2; D possibly corresponds to TRBD1 (5 bases). This CDR3 region has 12 residues. CDR1 SNHLY and CDR2 FYNNEI come from the germline V gene. Trimming pared 7 bases from V and 8 bases from J, leaving 14 bases between. The CDR3 DNA sequence: TGTGCCAGCACCCGCAGGGAGGGCGGCTACACCTTC. This encodes CASTRREGGYTF.

This rearrangement joins TRBV6-5 to TRBJ1-5; TRBD1 is a possible D gene (6 bases). Trimming cost V 5 bases and J 4 bases, with 12 bases left between them. The CDR3 is 14 amino acids. The germline gives CDR1 MNHEY, CDR2 SVGAGI. CDR3 region: CASSRDRNNQPQHF. DNA of the CDR3: TGTGCCAGCAGTCGCGACAGGAATAATCAGCCCCAGCATTTT.

J is TRBJ1-1 and V is TRBV7-9; D is ambiguous. The V end was cut by 1 base, the J end by 5 bases, with 11 bases between. The CDR3 is 14 residues long. Germline CDR1 SEHNR, CDR2 FQNEAQ (reference sequence). In DNA form, the CDR3 reads TGTGCCAGCAGCTTAGACACCCAGCGGACTGAAGCTTTCTTT. Translated, it gives CASSLDTQRTEAFF.

The rearrangement joins TRBV5-1 to TRBJ2-3; a weak D match, TRBD2 (5 bases). Trimming removed 0 bases at V and 2 bases at J, with 7 bases between. CDR3 size: 14 residues. From germline, CDR1 is SGHRS and CDR2 YFSETQ. The CDR3 sequence is CASSLVTITDTQYF. CDR3 nucleotide sequence: TGCGCCAGCAGCTTGGTGACTATCACAGATACGCAGTATTTT.

This clone was detected only a few times. The V and J genes are TRBV25-1 and TRBJ2-6; 7 bases are shared with TRBD1. J lost 2 bases, V lost 4 bases, and 8 bases had no gene match. The CDR3 extends over 17 amino acids. Germline V gives CDR1 MGHDK, CDR2 SYGVNS. The CDR3 DNA follows: TGTGCCAGCAGTGTGTCGACAGGGAACCCTGGGGCCAACGTCCTGACTTTC. Protein sequence: CASSVSTGNPGANVLTF.

The chain couples TRBV4-3 to TRBJ2-2; D is perhaps TRBD1 (6 bases). V lost 3 bases, J lost 5 bases, and 10 bases lay in between. Germline CDR1 LGHNA, CDR2 YSLEER. The CDR3 length is 14 residues. CDR3 nucleotide sequence: TGCGCCAGCAGCCAGATACAGGGAACCGGGGAGCTGTTTTTT. Amino acids: CASSQIQGTGELFF.

The CDR3: CASTNGAGGSYEQYF. The CDR3, as DNA: TGCGCCAGCACAAACGGAGCGGGGGGGTCCTACGAGCAGTACTTC. This chain links TRBV10-2 with TRBJ2-7, with 10 nucleotides matching TRBD2. Germline V gene sequence: CDR1 WSHSY, CDR2 SAAADI. CDR3 size: 15 residues. The V gene end was trimmed by 7 bases and the J gene end by 1 base; junction bases not matched to a gene: 7.

This clone was found once. The V and J genes are TRBV4-2 and TRBJ1-2; possibly TRBD1 for D (5 bases). This CDR3 is 14 amino acids long. The germline gives CDR1 LGHNA, CDR2 YNFKEQ. V was pared by 3 bases and J by 2 bases, with 10 bases between. CDR3 bases: TGTGCCAGCAGCCAGGGTGGGGGAAACTATGGCTACACCTTC. Translation: CASSQGGGNYGYTF.

The chain combines TRBV7-9 with TRBJ1-4; 7 positions agree with TRBD1. CDR3 length: 15 residues. Germline V gene data show CDR1 as SEHNR and CDR2 as FQNEAQ (reference sequence). V shed 5 bases, J shed 7 bases, and the junction held 10 bases outside the gene matches. As DNA, the CDR3 is TGTGCCAGCAGCCTACACAGGGGAATGAGTGAAAAACTGTTTTTT. Amino acids: CASSLHRGMSEKLFF.

The chain uses TRBV5-6 and TRBJ2-1; D may be TRBD1 (5 bases). CDR3 length: 14 amino acids. V lost 2 bases and J 1 base, leaving 7 bases between the germline ends. Germline V gene lookup returns CDR1 SGHDT and CDR2 YYEEEE. The CDR3 coding sequence is TGTGCCAGCAGCTTATGGACATCCTACAATGAGCAGTTCTTC. Its protein is CASSLWTSYNEQFF.